Listed below are T cell receptor beta chains from one sample, sequenced in a study of T cell responses to AZD1222 COVID-19 vaccine. TCRdb's copy holds only in-frame clones and misses some; the assay was immunoSEQ multiplex PCR. The sample lists around 110,000 clones, almost 90% seen once, with approximately 5.4% in the top ten. Material: peripheral blood, obtained on day 0 of AZD1222 vaccination. The receptors were sampled from an adult in good health. The CDR3 runs from the conserved cysteine through the conserved F or W.

j_gene: TRBJ1-1; v_gene: TRBV12-3/TRBV12-4; CDR3aa: CASSFQDTEAFF
j_gene: TRBJ1-2; v_gene: TRBV14; CDR3aa: CASSQVGQGAYGYTF
j_gene: TRBJ2-1; v_gene: TRBV4-3; CDR3aa: CASSQGRTSGYNEQFF
j_gene: TRBJ2-2; v_gene: TRBV12-3/TRBV12-4; CDR3aa: CASSTLAGMELFF
j_gene: TRBJ2-7; v_gene: TRBV11-2; CDR3aa: CASSLQISGGEQYF
j_gene: TRBJ1-2; v_gene: TRBV12-3/TRBV12-4; CDR3aa: CASSLRGQGWTF
j_gene: TRBJ2-1; v_gene: TRBV5-4; CDR3aa: CASTLAGAFGNEQFF
j_gene: TRBJ1-1; v_gene: TRBV3-1/TRBV3-2; CDR3aa: CASSWGQGNTEAFF
j_gene: TRBJ1-2; v_gene: TRBV4-2; CDR3aa: CASSQDLANYGYTF
j_gene: TRBJ1-5; v_gene: TRBV10-3; CDR3aa: CAISESQGNQPQHF
j_gene: TRBJ2-5; v_gene: TRBV5-5; CDR3aa: CASSLIETQYF
j_gene: TRBJ1-5; v_gene: TRBV19; CDR3aa: CASSIGVSNQPQHF
j_gene: TRBJ2-3; v_gene: TRBV9; CDR3aa: CASSAGGSGRLADTQYF
j_gene: TRBJ1-5; v_gene: TRBV28; CDR3aa: CASSQGENQPQHF
j_gene: TRBJ1-2; v_gene: TRBV18; CDR3aa: CASSPDRNYGYTF
j_gene: TRBJ2-7; v_gene: TRBV7-9; CDR3aa: CASSTGTGTYEQYF
j_gene: TRBJ1-3; v_gene: TRBV24-1; CDR3aa: CATSDPGQGNTIYF
j_gene: TRBJ2-6; v_gene: TRBV5-1; CDR3aa: CASGDTGANVLTF
j_gene: TRBJ2-7; v_gene: TRBV28; CDR3aa: CASSFVGYEQYF
j_gene: TRBJ2-1; v_gene: TRBV28; CDR3aa: CASSLPPRIAGGRNEQFF
j_gene: TRBJ2-5; v_gene: TRBV18; CDR3aa: CASSAQETQYF
j_gene: TRBJ2-3; v_gene: TRBV7-2; CDR3aa: CASSLGTADTQYF
j_gene: TRBJ1-3; v_gene: TRBV5-4; CDR3aa: CASSLGAGSSGNTIYF
j_gene: TRBJ1-2; v_gene: TRBV28; CDR3aa: CASSRQGAIYGYTF
j_gene: TRBJ2-1; v_gene: TRBV7-8; CDR3aa: CASSLTAGSYNEQFF